This T cell receptor (beta chain) was documented in a study of cytomegalovirus exposure and HLA in healthy donors (dated by TCRdb to 2016 to 2017). Regarding the study in general: In an earlier analysis of roughly 500 of the donors, 250 to 350 Gb of sequence data and 100 million or so unique TCR beta sequences from about 179 million T cells were reported. An early release that covered around 590 HLA-typed donors contained approximately 320 gigabases of sequencing data and 75 million to 100 million unique TCR sequences. Of the 350 to 450 genotyped donors, approximately 80% fell in the genetic ancestry cluster associated with self-reported Caucasian donors. The study aimed to test whether signatures of past pathogen exposure could be identified by cataloging public T cell receptors. Using immunosequencing, the study profiled T cell repertoires from 666 subjects and related those repertoires to cytomegalovirus serostatus. A separate validation cohort of roughly 130 different subjects was used in addition to the roughly 720-subject first cohort. The study combined high-throughput TCR immunosequencing, statistical association of individual TCRs with disease status, and machine learning to predict cytomegalovirus infection status. To study patterns of TCR occurrence, a later analysis re-analyzed previously published TCR beta repertoires from 700 or so donors and added high-resolution HLA genotyping. The later analysis used no new phenotypic data to find candidate immune exposures, relying instead on TCR beta sequences and their occurrence across donors. An earlier analysis of several hundred of the donors applied high-throughput TCR beta sequencing to assess whether each TCR beta V gene segment acted as functional or pseudogenic. Alongside the repertoire data, information on donor age, sex, ethnicity and CMV serostatus was compiled. In a later genetic analysis, genome-wide SNP genotypes for about 65% of the roughly 670 donors were used, and that subset was treated as a discovery cohort. Every repertoire in the discovery cohort had been generated on one and the same sequencing platform. Class I and class II HLA loci were covered by the typing at four-digit resolution. Typing coverage varied by locus: about 629-640 donors for A, B, C, DRB1 and DQB1; some 520 for DQA1; about 570 for DPA1; 450 to 480 for DPB1. Several DR-DQ haplotypes were handled as single units for association and clustering because linkage in the cohort was strong. Among almost 400 genotyped donors of the cohort, an average of around 240,000 unique TCR beta nucleotide sequences were sequenced per donor, approximately 20% of them non-productive.

Note on this clone: Its specific antigen is unknown. Per-nucleotide qualities are absent, and no much larger clonotype sits a single base away.

What the work shows at the level of the full study, not this receptor alone: Only TCR beta chains were sequenced in this cohort, and the absence of alpha or paired-chain data limited detectable features. According to the authors, the approach could potentially be generalized to other disease states and immunological phenotypes. A later analysis found that TCR association rates varied across HLA loci, with DRB1 alleles showing the most associated TCRs and HLA-C alleles the fewest. Because counts were too low, roughly 16 rarely observed V segments, including chromosome 9 orphons, were excluded from the earlier analysis of some 540 of the donors. In a later analysis, 15,000 to 20,000 TCR beta sequences were associated with specific HLA alleles at a false discovery rate of 0.05. A total of about 180 TCR beta chains were listed by the study as associated with cytomegalovirus. Strong co-occurrence of HLA alleles, especially DR and DQ, made assigning TCR associations to individual alleles difficult. A cluster of highly shared sequence variants was judged likely to be a technical artifact of the sequencing pipeline. Sequencing depth was assumed to be roughly uniform across donors in the presence/absence analyses, though that assumption may not hold. Most TCR sequences were seen in very few donors, while some public TCRs were found in many individuals. An association between a missense DCLRE1C variant and V-gene and J-gene trimming of TCR beta chains was found in a later genetic analysis and replicated in an independent cohort. A few of the identified cytomegalovirus-associated TCR beta chains were confirmed in vitro to be specific for cytomegalovirus antigens. HLA typing was unavailable for some donors at each locus, so association tests used only the typed subset. Linkage disequilibrium might explain the correlated functional status among segregating V segments, but an unknown experimental factor could not be ruled out. For the cohort, immune exposure information was limited to CMV serostatus. A later analysis reported that several top co-occurrence clusters appeared linked to parvovirus B19, influenza, CMV and Epstein-Barr virus. Most CMV-associated TCR beta chains appeared to be HLA-restricted in a later analysis, and the HLA associations seemed to be driven largely by CMV exposure. Compared with equally common non-associated chains, HLA-associated TCR beta chains in a later analysis were more clonally expanded and had lower generation probabilities. The 87-base-pair reads could not distinguish some IMGT-functional V segments, including TRBV6-2 and TRBV6-3, so those segments were excluded. A later genetic analysis reported fewer N-insertions in productive TCRs among donors in an Asian-associated ancestry cluster than the roughly 620-donor mean. A further reported finding was that TCR beta sequences accurately predicted the HLA-A and HLA-B alleles for most subjects in the first cohort. Broadly in line with IMGT annotations, most TCR beta V segments showed up in productive rearrangements about 90% or about 30% of the time in an earlier analysis of several hundred of the donors. In both the original and validation cohorts, the classifier was reported to diagnose cytomegalovirus status with high specificity and sensitivity.

The cohort was made up of about 670 healthy bone marrow donors. At the time of sampling, every cohort member was nominally healthy, though immune exposures that went unrecorded were likely present. The donor was CMV seronegative and was included in the group of several hundred seronegative cohort members. A peripheral blood sample was collected from each donor, and TCR beta sequencing was performed on peripheral blood mononuclear cells. Genomic DNA was extracted from the blood cell samples with the Qiagen DNeasy Blood Extraction Kit. The CDR3 sequence holds 16 residues, the cysteine and valine included. Only CDR3 DNA remains: 48 bases, in frame from the first base. The germline V gene (reference sequence) gives CDR1 as SGHKS and CDR2 as YYEKEE. V is pruned by 2 bases and J by 2 bases, leaving 10 bases of the junction without a gene match. To prepare the library, the immunoSEQ multiplex PCR assay was applied. A mixture of 60 forward primers for TCR Vbeta segments and 13 reverse primers for TCR Jbeta segments was used in the multiplex PCR. The CDR3 region of rearranged TCR beta genes was amplified from genomic DNA with a multiplex PCR assay. On the Illumina HiSeq System, the amplified TCR beta libraries were sequenced as 87-base-pair reads. Per the authors' processing: A later analysis tallied 70 million to 100 million unique TCR beta chains across the 600 to 700 repertoires, and approximately 12 million of those chains were shared by two or more donors. To remove PCR and sequencing errors, raw reads were error-corrected and collapsed into unique sequences using a nearest-neighbor algorithm that merged closely related sequences. Alignment of CDR3 sequences to IMGT reference sequences was used to assign V, D and J gene segments. For a sequence to be retained, a match of at least six nucleotides was required to both a V gene segment and a J gene segment. A rearrangement counted as productive if the CDR3 had no stop codons and remained in frame with V and J, and every other rearrangement counted as non-productive. Following IMGT convention, CDR3 was defined as the stretch from the second conserved V-encoded cysteine up to the conserved J-encoded phenylalanine. In an earlier analysis of just under 600 of the donors, sequences lacking an unambiguous match to a single V gene segment were excluded. An earlier analysis of just under 600 of the donors called V segments functional above 56.7% productive rearrangements and segregating when the between-donor standard deviation exceeded 5%. A statistical classification framework was built for diagnosing cytomegalovirus status from the catalog of TCR beta chain sequences. V and J gene assignment, in a later analysis, came from comparing TCR nucleotide sequences with IMGT/GENE-DB human TR gene sequences. The TCRdist pipeline was used in a later analysis to assign CDR3 sequences and most-parsimonious VDJ recombination scenarios. A later analysis defined each TCR beta chain by its CDR3 amino acid sequence plus V-gene family, and excluded reads lacking a unique V-gene family. A later analysis removed 550 to 700 highly shared, low-generation-probability nucleotide sequences to deal with suspected cross-contamination and a sequencing artifact. In a later analysis, a clonal expansion index for each public chain was calculated from normalized within-repertoire ranks of inferred template counts. In a later analysis, generation probabilities were computed using a VDJ recombination model fitted to out-of-frame rearrangements, and the results were checked against IGoR. Hypergeometric tests were used in a later analysis to score TCR-TCR, TCR-HLA and TCR-CMV co-occurrence, with a repertoire-size bias correction applied to the TCR pairs. False discovery rates were estimated in a later analysis by permuting HLA or CMV assignments 20 times. A later analysis grouped co-occurring TCRs with DBSCAN, adding TCRdist sequence similarity when clustering within HLA-allele-positive subsets. For co-occurrence clustering, repertoires with fewer than 30,000 or more than 120,000 public chains were excluded, along with 5 or 6 repertoires with anomalous nucleotide sharing. Not all clones reach the TCRdb copy of this immuneACCESS table, which keeps in-frame sequences only. Checked studies attribute under half of the gap to unresolved V genes and leave the rest unexplained. The DNA was the basis for D and trimming; V, J and clone size are from that table. This sample lists 95,000 to 100,000 clones; roughly three quarters were detected once. Clones ranked in the top ten supply around 4% of the sample.

The specimen sequenced was PBMCs. The TCR was taken from a man aged 35 to 55 in good health and CMV-seronegative. The rearrangement joined TRBV5-5 to TRBJ2-7, with TRBD2 matching 7 junction bases. This receptor carries the CDR3 CASSFSGSSGAYEQYV. In nucleotides, the sequence is TGTGCCAGCAGCTTTTCTGGGTCTAGCGGAGCCTACGAGCAGTACGTC.